One sample yielded the 8 T cell receptor beta chains listed below, sequenced in a study of T cell responses to AZD1222 COVID-19 vaccine. Using immunoSEQ multiplex PCR, the repertoire was profiled, and TCRdb retains in-frame clones only, with some absent. The repertoire consists of 75,000 to 100,000 clones, with around nine tenths occurring once and the leading ten covering approximately 3.1%. The sample in question was peripheral blood, obtained 28 days after the second AZD1222 dose. All receptors come from an adult who received the AZD1222 COVID-19 vaccine.

This chain connects TRBV7-9 to TRBJ1-2, with a tentative D call TRBD1 (6 bases). The CDR3 totals 15 residues. The germline V and J ends were trimmed by 5 bases and 4 bases, with 17 bases remaining between them. Germline assignment: CDR1 SEHNR and CDR2 FQNEAQ (reference sequence). CDR3 sequence: CASSPYREGGYGYTF. CDR3 coding DNA: TGTGCCAGCAGCCCATACAGGGAGGGGGGCTATGGCTACACCTTC. Drawing the rest from reference TRBV7-9 and TRBJ1-2, the complete variable domain is DTGVSQNPRHKITKRGQNVTFRCDPISEHNRLYWYRQTLGQGPEFLTYFQNEAQLEKSRLLSDRFSAERPKGSFSTLEIQRTEQGDSAMYLCASSPYREGGYGYTFGSGTRLTVV.

The rearrangement uses TRBV11-3 and TRBJ2-1, with D perhaps matching TRBD1 (6 bases). Germline V gives CDR1 SGHNT, CDR2 YENEEA. CDR3 length equals 12 residues. The V end lost 5 bases, the J end lost 9 bases, and 11 bases lay between the germline ends. The CDR3 protein is CASSQQGSEQFF. For the CDR3, the DNA is TGTGCCAGCAGCCAACAGGGAAGTGAGCAGTTCTTC.

The chain has TRBV15 and TRBJ1-1; maybe TRBD1 (5 bases). The CDR3 spans 14 residues. Germline CDR1 is LNHNV and CDR2 is YYDKDF (reference sequence). V dropped 0 bases and J dropped 4 bases, with 9 bases sitting between them. CDR3 sequence (DNA): TGTGCCACCAGCAGAGAAGGGACGGTCACTGAAGCTTTCTTT. Translated, it gives CATSREGTVTEAFF.

This clone was seen just once. The chain combines TRBV18 with TRBJ1-1; D is ambiguous. CDR3 size: 13 residues. V was shortened by 2 bases and J by 1 base, with 5 bases between the two germline ends. Germline V gives CDR1 KGHSH, CDR2 LQKENI. This CDR3 reads CASSPRRNTEAFF. For the CDR3, the DNA is TGTGCCAGCTCACCAAGGAGGAACACTGAAGCTTTCTTT.

The chain is built from TRBV11-2 and TRBJ2-1; D remains ambiguous. The germline CDR1 and CDR2 sequences are SGHAT and FQNNGV. The germline V and J ends were trimmed by 5 bases and 5 bases, with 16 bases remaining between them. The CDR3 consists of 15 residues. CDR3 region: CASSPGGWLNNEQFF. CDR3 DNA: TGTGCCAGCAGCCCCGGCGGATGGCTGAACAATGAGCAGTTCTTC.

V gene TRBV11-3 combines with J gene TRBJ2-2; D is perhaps TRBD2 (6 bases). The CDR3 runs to 14 residues. Germline assignment: CDR1 SGHNT and CDR2 YENEEA. Between the trimmed V and J ends, which lost 5 bases and 6 bases, there was a span of 13 bases. The CDR3 DNA reads TGTGCCAGCAGCCCATCGACTAGTCCCGGGGAGCTGTTTTTT. Its translation: CASSPSTSPGELFF. The entire variable domain, with the rest obtained from reference TRBV11-3 and TRBJ2-2, is as follows: EAGVVQSPRYKIIEKKQPVAFWCNPISGHNTLYWYLQNLGQGPELLIRYENEEAVDDSQLPKDRFSAERLKGVDSTLKIQPAELGDSAVYLCASSPSTSPGELFFGEGSRLTVL.

The chain couples TRBV27 to TRBJ1-2; TRBD1 matches at 8 bases. The CDR3 totals 19 residues. V dropped 0 bases and J dropped 0; count of bases not matched to a gene: 12. Germline loops: CDR1 MNHEY, CDR2 SMNVEV (reference sequence). CDR3 sequence reads: CASSLSGVRDRRANYGYTF. The CDR3 nucleotides are TGTGCCAGCAGTTTATCGGGAGTGAGGGACAGGAGAGCTAACTATGGCTACACCTTC.

This rearrangement joins TRBV14 to TRBJ1-1; no firm D call. There are 14 residues in the CDR3. Trimming cost V 5 bases and J 5 bases, with 15 bases left between them. Germline values: CDR1 SGHDN, CDR2 FVKESK. CDR3 protein: CASSTTPGGTEAFF. Written as DNA, the CDR3 is TGTGCCAGCAGCACGACCCCAGGAGGGACTGAAGCTTTCTTT.